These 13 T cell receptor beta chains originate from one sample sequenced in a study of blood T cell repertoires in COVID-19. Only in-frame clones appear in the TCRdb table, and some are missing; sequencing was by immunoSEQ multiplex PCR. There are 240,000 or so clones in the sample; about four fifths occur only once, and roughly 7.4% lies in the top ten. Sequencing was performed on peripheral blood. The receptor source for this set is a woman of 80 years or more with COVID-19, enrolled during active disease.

CDR3 bases: TGTGCCAGCAGTGAACGAGACGGCTCCGGGGCTTTCTTT. Its translation: CASSERDGSGAFF. The chain employs TRBV25-1 and TRBJ1-1; D unclear. The CDR3 contains 13 residues. CDR1 and CDR2 from the germline V gene are MGHDK and SYGVNS. The germline V and J ends were trimmed by 2 bases and 11 bases, with 15 bases remaining between them.

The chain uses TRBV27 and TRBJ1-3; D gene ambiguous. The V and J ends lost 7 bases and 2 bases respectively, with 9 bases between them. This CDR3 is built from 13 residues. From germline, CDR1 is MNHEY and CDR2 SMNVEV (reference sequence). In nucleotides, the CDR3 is TGTGCCAGCATGAGGTCAACTGGAAACACCATATATTTT. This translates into CASMRSTGNTIYF.

The CDR3 protein is CASSHPPQDRVSYEQYF. In nucleotides, the CDR3 is TGTGCCAGTAGTCACCCACCCCAGGACAGGGTATCCTACGAGCAGTACTTC. The chain joins TRBV19 to TRBJ2-7; the match to TRBD1 covers 8 bases. Trimming took 5 bases from V and 1 from J; bases not matched to a gene: 13. From germline, CDR1 is LNHDA and CDR2 SQIVND (reference sequence). The CDR3 totals 17 residues.

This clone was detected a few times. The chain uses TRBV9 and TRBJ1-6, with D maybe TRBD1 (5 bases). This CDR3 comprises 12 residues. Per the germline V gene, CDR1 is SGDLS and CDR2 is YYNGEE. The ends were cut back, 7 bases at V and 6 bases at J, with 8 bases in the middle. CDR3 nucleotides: TGTGCCAGCCCCGACAGTAATTCACCCCTCCACTTT. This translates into CASPDSNSPLHF.

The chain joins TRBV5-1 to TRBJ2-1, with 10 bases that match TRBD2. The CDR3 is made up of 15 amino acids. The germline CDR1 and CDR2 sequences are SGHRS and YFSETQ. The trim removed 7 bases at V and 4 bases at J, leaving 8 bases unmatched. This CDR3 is CASQFGTSVYNEQFF. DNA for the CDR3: TGCGCCAGCCAATTCGGGACTAGCGTTTACAATGAGCAGTTCTTC.

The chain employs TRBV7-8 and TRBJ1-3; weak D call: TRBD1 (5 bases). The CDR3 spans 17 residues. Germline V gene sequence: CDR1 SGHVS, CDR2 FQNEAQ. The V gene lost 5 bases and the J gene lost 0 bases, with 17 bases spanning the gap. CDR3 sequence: CASSLVRGSTSGNTIYF. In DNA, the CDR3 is TGTGCCAGCAGCCTAGTAAGGGGAAGCACCTCTGGAAACACCATATATTTT.

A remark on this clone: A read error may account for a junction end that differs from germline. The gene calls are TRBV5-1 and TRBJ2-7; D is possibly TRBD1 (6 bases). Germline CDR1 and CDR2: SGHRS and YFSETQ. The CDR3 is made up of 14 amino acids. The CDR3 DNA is TGCGCCAGCAGTTTGGCAGGGGTAAAGGACGAGCAGTACTTC. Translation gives CASSLAGVKDEQYF.

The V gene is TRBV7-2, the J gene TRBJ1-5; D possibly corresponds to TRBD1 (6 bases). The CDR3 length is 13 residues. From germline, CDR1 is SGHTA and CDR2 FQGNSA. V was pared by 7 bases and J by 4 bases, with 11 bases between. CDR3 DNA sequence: TGTGCCAGCACCCCTCAGGGGAATCAGCCCCAGCATTTT. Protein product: CASTPQGNQPQHF.

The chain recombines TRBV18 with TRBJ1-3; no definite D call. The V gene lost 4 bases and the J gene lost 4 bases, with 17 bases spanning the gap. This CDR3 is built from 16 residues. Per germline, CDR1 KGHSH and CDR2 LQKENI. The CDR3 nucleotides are TGTGCCAGCTCACAACTTCAGGATTCGGCAGGAAACACCATATATTTT. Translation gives CASSQLQDSAGNTIYF. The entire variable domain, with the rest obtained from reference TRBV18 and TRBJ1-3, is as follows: NAGVMQNPRHLVRRRGQEARLRCSPMKGHSHVYWYRQLPEEGLKFMVYLQKENIIDESGMPKERFSAEFPKEGPSILRIQQVVRGDSAAYFCASSQLQDSAGNTIYFGEGSWLTVV.

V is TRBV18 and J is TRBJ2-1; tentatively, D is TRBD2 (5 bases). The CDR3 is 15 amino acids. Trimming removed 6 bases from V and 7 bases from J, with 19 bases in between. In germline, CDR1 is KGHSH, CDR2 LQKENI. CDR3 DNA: TGTGCCAGCTCGACCCTGGAGCGGACCGGTAATGAGCAGTTCTTC. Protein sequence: CASSTLERTGNEQFF.

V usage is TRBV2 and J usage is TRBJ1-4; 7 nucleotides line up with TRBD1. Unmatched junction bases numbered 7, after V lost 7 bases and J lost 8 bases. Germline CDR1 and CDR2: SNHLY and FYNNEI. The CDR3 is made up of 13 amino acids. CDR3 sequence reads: CASIRQGGEKLFF. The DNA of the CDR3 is TGTGCCAGCATTCGACAGGGTGGAGAAAAACTGTTTTTT.

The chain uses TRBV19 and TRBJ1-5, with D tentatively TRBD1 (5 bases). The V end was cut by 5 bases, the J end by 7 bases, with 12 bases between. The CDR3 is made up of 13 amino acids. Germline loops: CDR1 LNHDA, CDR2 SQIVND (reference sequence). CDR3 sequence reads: CASSSGGLQPQHF. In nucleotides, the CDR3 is TGTGCCAGTAGTTCGGGGGGGTTACAGCCCCAGCATTTT.

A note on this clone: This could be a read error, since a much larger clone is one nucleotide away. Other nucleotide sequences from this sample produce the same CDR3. For the CDR3, the DNA is TGTGCCAGCAGCTTAACGGGACAGGGGGCGGGCGACAATGAGCAGTTCTTC. It translates to CASSLTGQGAGDNEQFF. The chain couples TRBV7-3 to TRBJ2-1, with 12 positions matching TRBD1. The CDR3 loop spans 17 amino acids. V gave up 0 bases and J gave up 5 bases; unmatched junction bases: 5. Per germline, CDR1 SGHTA and CDR2 FQGTGA.